The entry that follows covers one T cell receptor (beta chain) sequence. The CDR3 contains 14 residues. Trimming cost V 3 bases and J 7 bases, with 15 bases left between them. The germline V gene encodes CDR1 KGHSH and CDR2 LQKENI. The sample comes from a study of blood T cell repertoires in COVID-19. On the study more broadly: The samples span acute and convalescent COVID-19 from the United States, Italy and Spain.

Seattle-derived patients entered the study during active infection and were followed longitudinally. Original processing methods: Amplification from reference gene primers served as the basis for estimated nucleated cell counts. Using immunoSEQ multiplex PCR, the repertoire was profiled, and TCRdb retains in-frame clones only, with some absent. The V and J calls and clone size come from that table; D and trimming were worked out from the DNA. Of fewer than 200,000 clones detected, around nine tenths appear once; the ten largest clones hold roughly an eighth. The chain is built from TRBV18 and TRBJ2-5; D gene ambiguous. The sequenced sample was peripheral blood. The receptor was isolated from a woman in her seventies with COVID-19, enrolled during active disease. CDR3 bases: TGTGCCAGCTCACCGAGTCCAACGTACGTGACCCAGTACTTC. This sequence encodes CASSPSPTYVTQYF.